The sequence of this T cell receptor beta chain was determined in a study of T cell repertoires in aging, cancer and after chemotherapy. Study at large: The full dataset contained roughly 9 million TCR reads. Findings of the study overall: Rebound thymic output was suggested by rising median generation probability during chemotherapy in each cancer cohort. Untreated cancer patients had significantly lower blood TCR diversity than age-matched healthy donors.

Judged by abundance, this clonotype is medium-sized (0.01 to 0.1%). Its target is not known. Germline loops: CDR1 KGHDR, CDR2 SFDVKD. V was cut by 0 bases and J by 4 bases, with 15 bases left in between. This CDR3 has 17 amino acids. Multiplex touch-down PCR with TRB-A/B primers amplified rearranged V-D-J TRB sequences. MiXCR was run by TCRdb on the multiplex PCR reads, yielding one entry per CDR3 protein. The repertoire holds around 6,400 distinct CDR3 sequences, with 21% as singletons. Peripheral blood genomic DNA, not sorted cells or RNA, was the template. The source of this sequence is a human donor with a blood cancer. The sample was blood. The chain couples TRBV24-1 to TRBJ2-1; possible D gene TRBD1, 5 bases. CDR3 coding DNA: TGTGCCACCAGTGATTTGCCTGGGGCAGGGAAATACAATGAGCAGTTCTTC. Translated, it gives CATSDLPGAGKYNEQFF.